The 29 T cell receptor beta chains given below trace back to one sample, sequenced in a study of somatic mutations in cytotoxic T cells in rheumatoid arthritis. TCRdb's copy holds only in-frame clones and misses some; the assay was immunoSEQ multiplex PCR. The table shows 3,500 to 5,000 clones, with roughly nine tenths occurring only once. The material sequenced was CD8+ T cells sorted from blood. These receptors came from a woman in her 70s with rheumatoid arthritis.

CDR3: CASSQVGQGSSPLHF. The CDR3 DNA follows: TGCGCCAGCAGCCAAGTTGGCCAGGGAAGTTCACCCCTCCACTTT. The chain uses TRBV4-1 and TRBJ1-6, with D possibly matching TRBD1 (5 bases). CDR3 length: 15 residues. Germline V gene lookup returns CDR1 MGHRA and CDR2 YSYEKL. V lost 1 base to trimming and J lost 9 bases, with 13 bases between them.

This chain uses TRBV28 with TRBJ2-7, with D tentatively TRBD1 (5 bases). Trimming took off 3 bases at V and 1 base at J, with 10 bases between the two ends. Germline V gives CDR1 MDHEN, CDR2 SYDVKM. The CDR3 length is 14 residues. CDR3 bases: TGTGCCAGCAGTTTCCCTCAGGGTTCCTACGAGCAGTACTTC. Protein sequence: CASSFPQGSYEQYF.

The CDR3 reads CASQGTKTILGNTEAFF. The CDR3 region has the DNA TGTGCCAGCCAAGGGACAAAAACCATCTTGGGGAACACTGAAGCTTTCTTT. The rearrangement joins TRBV19 to TRBJ1-1; a possible D gene is TRBD1 (6 bases). Looked up from germline, CDR1 is LNHDA and CDR2 is SQIVND (reference sequence). The CDR3 runs to 17 residues. V lost 9 bases, J lost 1 base, and 24 bases lay in between.

The V gene is TRBV27, the J gene TRBJ1-4; 9 bases are shared with TRBD1. J was trimmed by 5 bases and V by 5 bases; bases with no gene match: 6. The length of the CDR3 is 15 residues. In germline, CDR1 is MNHEY, CDR2 SMNVEV (reference sequence). For the CDR3, the DNA is TGTGCCAGCAGTGCTTGGGACAGGGTGAATGAAAAACTGTTTTTT. As protein: CASSAWDRVNEKLFF.

The rearrangement uses TRBV4-1 and TRBJ1-2; D is possibly TRBD1 (6 bases). The V end was cut by 1 base, the J end by 0 bases, with 18 bases between. CDR3 length: 18 amino acids. Germline V CDR1 and CDR2: MGHRA, YSYEKL. CDR3 bases: TGCGCCAGCAGCCAAGGTGAGGGACACCAGAACCCTAACTATGGCTACACCTTC. This codes for CASSQGEGHQNPNYGYTF.

The rearrangement links TRBV4-2 to TRBJ1-1; D not certain. Germline values: CDR1 LGHNA, CDR2 YNFKEQ. The CDR3 loop spans 14 amino acids. V dropped 3 bases and J dropped 1 base, with 9 bases sitting between them. The CDR3: CASSQSVANTEAFF. The CDR3 DNA sequence: TGTGCCAGCAGCCAGAGTGTCGCGAACACTGAAGCTTTCTTT.

The chain employs TRBV29-1 and TRBJ1-1; D perhaps matches TRBD1 (6 bases). The CDR3 length is 14 residues. Germline V gives CDR1 SQVTM, CDR2 ANQGSEA. The CDR3 nucleotides are TGCACCTACCAAGGGGGGGCCATGAACACTGAAGCTTTCTTT. This sequence encodes CTYQGGAMNTEAFF.

CDR3 protein: CASIRGYGYTF. The CDR3 nucleotides are TGTGCCAGTATCCGGGGCTATGGCTACACCTTC. The chain links TRBV19 to TRBJ1-2, with D unresolved. This CDR3 has 11 amino acids. The V gene's germline CDR1 is LNHDA and CDR2 SQIVND (reference sequence). The V end was cut by 7 bases, the J end by 4 bases, with 7 bases between. Combining the CDR3 with reference TRBV19 and TRBJ1-2 gives the whole variable domain DGGITQSPKYLFRKEGQNVTLSCEQNLNHDAMYWYRQDPGQGLRLIYYSQIVNDFQKGDIAEGYSVSREKKESFPLTVTSAQKNPTAFYLCASIRGYGYTFGSGTRLTVV.

V gene TRBV7-9 combines with J gene TRBJ1-2; 7 nucleotides align to TRBD1. Germline V gene data show CDR1 as SEHNR and CDR2 as FQNEAQ (reference sequence). The CDR3 has 14 residues. J lost 8 bases, V lost 6 bases, and 12 bases had no gene match. The CDR3 loop reads CASRLPTGRGGYTF. The CDR3 coding sequence is TGTGCCAGCAGACTACCGACAGGGCGAGGAGGCTACACCTTC. Looking up the rest from reference TRBV7-9 and TRBJ1-2 gives the full variable domain: DTGVSQNPRHKITKRGQNVTFRCDPISEHNRLYWYRQTLGQGPEFLTYFQNEAQLEKSRLLSDRFSAERPKGSFSTLEIQRTEQGDSAMYLCASRLPTGRGGYTFGSGTRLTVV.

J is TRBJ2-7 and V is TRBV7-6; 8 positions agree with TRBD1. After removal of 4 bases from V and 0 bases from J, the junction contained 5 bases not matched to a gene. The germline CDR1 and CDR2 sequences are SGHVS and FNYEAQ. The CDR3 totals 15 residues. CDR3 residues: CASSSAGQGSYEQYF. The CDR3 DNA sequence: TGTGCCAGCAGCTCCGCCGGACAGGGCTCCTACGAGCAGTACTTC.

The chain is built from TRBV15 and TRBJ1-4, with a tentative D call TRBD1 (5 bases). There are 14 residues in the CDR3. V lost 0 bases and J lost 9, with 11 bases in between. Looked up from germline, CDR1 is LNHNV and CDR2 is YYDKDF (reference sequence). CDR3 in amino acids: CATSRDQQGKKLFF. CDR3 bases: TGTGCCACCAGCAGAGATCAGCAGGGTAAAAAACTGTTTTTT.

The chain joins TRBV2 to TRBJ1-5, with TRBD1 matching 8 bases. V gave up 6 bases and J gave up 5 bases; unmatched junction bases: 6. CDR1 and CDR2 from the germline V gene are SNHLY and FYNNEI. CDR3 size: 14 residues. The CDR3 region has the DNA TGTGCCAGCAGCGGTACAGGGGGTGATCAGCCCCAGCATTTT. Translated: CASSGTGGDQPQHF.

The chain combines TRBV28 with TRBJ1-5; possible D gene TRBD1, 5 bases. CDR3 length: 13 residues. The ends were cut back, 6 bases at V and 3 bases at J, with 9 bases in the middle. Germline loops: CDR1 MDHEN, CDR2 SYDVKM. The chain's CDR3 is CASSQGSNQPQHF. The DNA of the CDR3 is TGTGCCAGCAGCCAGGGTTCCAATCAGCCCCAGCATTTT.

The chain uses TRBV27 and TRBJ1-1; 10 bases fit TRBD1. V lost 3 bases, J lost 4 bases, and 2 bases stayed unmatched. This CDR3 comprises 14 residues. In germline, CDR1 is MNHEY, CDR2 SMNVEV (reference sequence). CDR3 protein: CASSFGTGVTEAFF. DNA of the CDR3: TGTGCCAGCAGTTTTGGGACAGGGGTCACTGAAGCTTTCTTT.

This clone has just one count. V and J are TRBV2 and TRBJ2-7; D is possibly TRBD2 (5 bases). This CDR3 has 13 residues. V was pared by 4 bases and J by 9 bases, with 16 bases between. Germline V CDR1 and CDR2: SNHLY, FYNNEI. The CDR3 loop reads CASSGNTGKWQYF. The CDR3 coding sequence is TGTGCCAGCAGTGGGAACACCGGGAAATGGCAGTACTTC.

The chain carries TRBV7-9 and TRBJ2-5, with D hard to call. Deletions cut 0 bases from V and 2 bases from J, with 7 bases between. Per the germline V gene, CDR1 is SEHNR and CDR2 is FQNEAQ (reference sequence). This CDR3 is built from 14 residues. CDR3: CASSLAHPQETQYF. The CDR3 DNA is TGTGCCAGCAGCTTAGCACACCCGCAAGAGACCCAGTACTTC.

The CDR3 is CASSQNYGGDTGELFF. CDR3 sequence (DNA): TGTGCCAGCAGTCAGAATTATGGGGGGGACACCGGGGAGCTGTTTTTT. This chain links TRBV7-9 with TRBJ2-2, with 7 bases aligning to TRBD2. This CDR3 contains 16 residues. In germline, CDR1 is SEHNR, CDR2 FQNEAQ (reference sequence). Losses at the gene ends were 6 bases for V and 3 bases for J; bases not matched to a gene: 10.

CDR3 in DNA: TGTGCCAGCAGAATGGCGACTCTTCAGTACTTC. This encodes CASRMATLQYF. V usage is TRBV28 and J usage is TRBJ2-4; D unresolved. Per the germline V gene, CDR1 is MDHEN and CDR2 is SYDVKM. This CDR3 is built from 11 residues. The V and J ends lost 6 bases and 11 bases respectively, with 11 bases between them.

The chain has TRBV6-5 and TRBJ1-4; no firm D call. The CDR3 runs 15 residues. Germline V gene sequence: CDR1 MNHEY, CDR2 SVGAGI. The V end was cut by 5 bases, the J end by 8 bases, with 18 bases between. CDR3 residues: CASSPRVSKREKLFF. The CDR3 DNA sequence: TGTGCCAGCAGTCCCCGGGTATCCAAGAGGGAAAAACTGTTTTTT.

This clone occurred once. The V gene is TRBV5-8, the J gene TRBJ2-3; 9 bases map to TRBD1. The length of the CDR3 is 16 residues. The germline gives CDR1 SGHTS, CDR2 YDEGEE. Trimming took 0 bases from V and 2 from J; bases not matched to a gene: 4. Here the CDR3 reads CASSLGTGVTTDTQYF. The DNA of the CDR3 is TGTGCCAGCAGCTTGGGGACAGGGGTAACCACAGATACGCAGTATTTT.

The chain employs TRBV6-5 and TRBJ2-3; 7 nucleotides agree with TRBD2. V was clipped by 2 bases and J by 0 bases; unmatched bases: 2. Per the germline V gene, CDR1 is MNHEY and CDR2 is SVGAGI. CDR3 length: 15 residues. The CDR3 reads CASSYGRGSTDTQYF. In DNA form, the CDR3 reads TGTGCCAGCAGTTACGGGCGGGGGAGCACAGATACGCAGTATTTT.

The chain joins TRBV9 to TRBJ2-7; D is ambiguous. The length of the CDR3 is 14 residues. Trimming stripped 4 bases from V and 0 bases from J, with 11 bases between. The V gene's germline CDR1 is SGDLS and CDR2 YYNGEE. The CDR3 nucleotides read TGTGCCAGCAGCCCTCTTACGAGCTCCTACGAGCAGTACTTC. Protein sequence: CASSPLTSSYEQYF.

V gene TRBV5-4 combines with J gene TRBJ2-1; D may be TRBD2 (5 bases). This CDR3 is built from 14 residues. The germline gives CDR1 SGHNT, CDR2 YYREEE (reference sequence). The V end lost 6 bases, the J end lost 2 bases, and 12 bases lay between the germline ends. CDR3 region: CASNERGTYNEQFF. Written as DNA, the CDR3 is TGTGCCAGCAATGAGAGAGGGACCTACAATGAGCAGTTCTTC.

The rearrangement links TRBV5-1 to TRBJ1-1; D is perhaps TRBD1 (6 bases). This CDR3 spans 15 amino acids. The germline CDR1 and CDR2 sequences are SGHRS and YFSETQ. V lost 0 bases and J 3 bases, leaving 12 bases between the germline ends. The CDR3 DNA is TGCGCCAGCAGCTTGGCAGGGGTTGAGTACACTGAAGCTTTCTTT. Residues: CASSLAGVEYTEAFF.

This chain uses TRBV6-5 with TRBJ2-7; 10 nucleotides agree with TRBD1. The J segment lost 2 bases and the V segment lost 2 bases, leaving 3 bases of the junction unmatched. Germline CDR1 MNHEY, CDR2 SVGAGI. This CDR3 region has 15 residues. CDR3 sequence reads: CASSYRGQGTYEQYF. In DNA form, the CDR3 reads TGTGCCAGCAGTTACAGGGGACAGGGGACCTACGAGCAGTACTTC.

The chain links TRBV5-1 to TRBJ2-7; 8 bases are a match to TRBD2. The CDR3 consists of 17 residues. Germline V gene lookup returns CDR1 SGHRS and CDR2 YFSETQ. V was pared by 3 bases and J by 5 bases, with 16 bases of the junction left unmatched. CDR3: CASSSRDSGSIYHEQYF. In DNA form, the CDR3 reads TGCGCCAGCAGCTCCCGTGACAGCGGGAGCATCTACCACGAGCAGTACTTC.

This chain joins TRBV29-1 and TRBJ1-2; 9 bases align to TRBD1. The ends lost 0 bases at V and 2 bases at J; junction bases unmatched: 13. This CDR3 has 18 amino acids. Per germline, CDR1 SQVTM and CDR2 ANQGSEA. The CDR3 nucleotides read TGCAGCGTTGAAGACACCCCGGGACAGGGATTCGCAAACTATGGCTACACCTTC. Its translation: CSVEDTPGQGFANYGYTF.

This chain links TRBV12-5 with TRBJ2-7, with TRBD2 matching over 12 bases. Germline CDR1 and CDR2: LGHNT and FRNRAP. The CDR3 loop spans 16 amino acids. Trimming at V came to 0 bases and at J to 4 bases, leaving 4 bases not matched to a gene. CDR3 in amino acids: CASGLVASGGGYEQYF. DNA of the CDR3: TGTGCTAGTGGTTTGGTAGCTAGCGGGGGGGGGTACGAGCAGTACTTC. Drawing the rest from reference TRBV12-5 and TRBJ2-7, the complete variable domain is DARVTQTPRHKVTEMGQEVTMRCQPILGHNTVFWYRQTMMQGLELLAYFRNRAPLDDSGMPKDRFSAEMPDATLATLKIQPSEPRDSAVYFCASGLVASGGGYEQYFGPGTRLTVT.

J is TRBJ1-2 and V is TRBV29-1, with unresolved D. In germline, CDR1 is SQVTM, CDR2 ANQGSEA. The CDR3 length is 18 residues. With 0 bases removed from V and 5 bases from J, the gap between germline ends came to 25 bases. The CDR3 nucleotides read TGCAGCGTTGAAGATTCCCTCCACACAGACCTACCTTATTATGGCTACACCTTC. This sequence encodes CSVEDSLHTDLPYYGYTF.